The 3 T cell receptor beta chains in this list originate from one sample, sequenced in a study of blood T cell repertoires in COVID-19. Clones were sequenced by immunoSEQ multiplex PCR, and TCRdb holds only the in-frame ones, with some missing. The sample has around 300,000 clones, over 80% seen once; the top ten hold around 3.9%. The sample was peripheral blood. These receptors were collected from a woman between 50 and 59 years old with active or convalescent COVID-19.

This chain uses TRBV25-1 with TRBJ1-3; perhaps TRBD1 as D (6 bases). Trimming left V 7 bases short and J 4 bases short, with 11 bases between. The germline gives CDR1 MGHDK, CDR2 SYGVNS. This CDR3 has 13 residues. This CDR3 is CASTGEYGNTIYF. CDR3 nucleotides: TGTGCCAGCACAGGGGAATACGGAAACACCATATATTTT.

This chain connects TRBV28 to TRBJ1-6, with TRBD1 identical over 8 bases. The germline V gene encodes CDR1 MDHEN and CDR2 SYDVKM. This CDR3 comprises 16 residues. V was pared by 0 bases and J by 7 bases, with 5 bases of the junction left unmatched. The CDR3 here is CASSLWGTGGNSPLHF. CDR3 bases: TGTGCCAGCAGTTTATGGGGGACAGGAGGAAATTCACCCCTCCACTTT.

The chain links TRBV30 to TRBJ1-2; 8 bases agree with TRBD1. V was clipped by 0 bases and J by 8 bases; unmatched bases: 11. Germline assignment: CDR1 GTSNPN and CDR2 SVGIG (reference sequence). There are 15 residues in the CDR3. In nucleotides, the CDR3 is TGTGCCTGGAGTGTCCCAGGGGGCCAGGGCTTAGGCTACACCTTC. Its protein is CAWSVPGGQGLGYTF.